The T cell receptor beta chain under discussion was sequenced for a study of blood T cells in healthy people across ages. This clonotype was recorded many times. The second PCR ran about 7 to 12 cycles with a sample-barcoded 5' primer and J-beta primers. TCRdb recomputed calls from the 5' RACE reads with MiXCR, one row per CDR3 protein. The table has about 780,000 distinct CDR3 sequences, 35% to 60% seen once. Per germline, CDR1 SGHAT and CDR2 FQNNGV. The CDR3 has 15 amino acids. J lost 6 bases, V lost 10 bases, and 12 bases had no gene match. The TCR originated in an elderly man in good health. What was sequenced was blood. The V and J genes are TRBV11-2 and TRBJ2-1, with 10 bases matching TRBD2. The CDR3 protein is CATRGASGRLNEQFF. The CDR3, as DNA: TGTGCCACCCGCGGGGCTAGCGGGAGACTCAATGAGCAGTTCTTC.